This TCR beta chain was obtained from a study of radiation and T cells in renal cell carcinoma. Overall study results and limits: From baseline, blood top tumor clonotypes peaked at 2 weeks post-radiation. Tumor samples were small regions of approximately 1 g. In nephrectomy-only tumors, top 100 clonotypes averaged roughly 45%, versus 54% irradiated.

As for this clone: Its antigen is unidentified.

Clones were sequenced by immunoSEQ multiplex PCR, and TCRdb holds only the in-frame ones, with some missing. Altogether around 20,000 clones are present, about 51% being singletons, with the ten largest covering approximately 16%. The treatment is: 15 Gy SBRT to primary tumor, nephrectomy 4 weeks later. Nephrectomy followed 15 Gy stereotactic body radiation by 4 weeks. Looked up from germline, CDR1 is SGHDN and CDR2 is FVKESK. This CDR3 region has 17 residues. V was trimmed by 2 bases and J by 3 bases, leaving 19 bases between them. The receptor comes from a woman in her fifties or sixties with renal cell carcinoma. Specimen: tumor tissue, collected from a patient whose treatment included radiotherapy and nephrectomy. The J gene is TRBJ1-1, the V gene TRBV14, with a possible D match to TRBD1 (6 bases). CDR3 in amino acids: CASSQIGGLKDYTEAFF. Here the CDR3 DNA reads TGTGCCAGCAGCCAAATCGGGGGGCTGAAGGATTACACTGAAGCTTTCTTT.